A selection of T cell receptor beta chains follows, all from one sample in a study of tumor-infiltrating lymphocytes in primary liver carcinoma. TCRdb re-called the multiplex PCR reads through MiXCR, storing one row per CDR3 protein. The repertoire includes roughly 100,000 distinct CDR3 sequences, around 63% of them detected once, and 9.5% to 10% sits in the top ten. The specimen sequenced was liver tumor tissue from sampling region 5. The receptor set was obtained from a woman aged 60-75 years with primary liver carcinoma and hepatitis B virus infection. CDR3s include the opening cysteine and the closing phenylalanine or tryptophan. Fields, in order: clone size, J gene, D gene, V gene, CDR3 DNA, CDR3 protein. A D gene is named only where the DNA matches it firmly. Part of the rows lack a size; the others show once, few, many or a class for expanded clones.

clone size: NA
J gene: TRBJ2-1
D gene: TRBD2
V gene: TRBV7-8
CDR3 DNA: TGTGCCAGCAGCGTGAAAGCGACGGGGGGGACGTCCTACAATGAACAGTTCTTC
CDR3 protein: CASSVKATGGTSYNEQFF

clone size: NA
J gene: TRBJ1-6
D gene: NA
V gene: TRBV7-9
CDR3 DNA: TGTGCCAGCAGCGGCTTCTTCCAGGGAAAGGGGTCACCCCTCCACTTT
CDR3 protein: CASSGFFQGKGSPLHF

clone size: NA
J gene: TRBJ2-6
D gene: NA
V gene: TRBV11-2
CDR3 DNA: TGTGCTAACAGCGCGACGAGCTCTGGGGCCAACGTCCTGACTTTC
CDR3 protein: CANSATSSGANVLTF

clone size: few
J gene: TRBJ2-1
D gene: NA
V gene: TRBV5-8
CDR3 DNA: TGTGCCAGCAGCCCCGGCATGAGGAATGAGCAGTTCTTC
CDR3 protein: CASSPGMRNEQFF

clone size: NA
J gene: TRBJ2-3
D gene: NA
V gene: TRBV11-2
CDR3 DNA: TGTGCCAGCAGCTTAGGGAGACTAACGCATACGTCAGATACGCAGTATTTT
CDR3 protein: CASSLGRLTHTSDTQYF

clone size: NA
J gene: TRBJ2-3
D gene: NA
V gene: TRBV20-1
CDR3 DNA: TGCAGTGCTAGAGGAACAAGCCCGGCTACAGATACGCAGTATTTT
CDR3 protein: CSARGTSPATDTQYF

clone size: NA
J gene: TRBJ1-4
D gene: TRBD1
V gene: TRBV4-1
CDR3 DNA: TGCGCCAGCAGCTCGACAGGGACAGGAGAAAAACTGTTTTTT
CDR3 protein: CASSSTGTGEKLFF

clone size: many
J gene: TRBJ1-3
D gene: NA
V gene: TRBV5-5
CDR3 DNA: TGTGCCAGCAGCTTTGCTTTCTCTGGAAACACCATATATTTT
CDR3 protein: CASSFAFSGNTIYF

clone size: NA
J gene: TRBJ2-3
D gene: NA
V gene: TRBV29-1
CDR3 DNA: TGCTGCGTACACAGGGGGGGGAACACAGATACGCAATATTTT
CDR3 protein: CCVHRGGNTDTQYF

clone size: NA
J gene: TRBJ2-7
D gene: NA
V gene: TRBV12-3/TRBV12-4
CDR3 DNA: TGTGCCTGCAGTAGCCGGACCCACCACGAACAGTACTTC
CDR3 protein: CACSSRTHHEQYF

clone size: once
J gene: TRBJ2-3
D gene: TRBD2
V gene: TRBV11-2
CDR3 DNA: TGTGCCAGCACCCCCCTTACCGGGACTAGTCATCCAGATACGCAGTATTTT
CDR3 protein: CASTPLTGTSHPDTQYF

clone size: NA
J gene: TRBJ2-1
D gene: TRBD1
V gene: TRBV6-1
CDR3 DNA: TGTGCCATTAGTGAGCAACAGGGGGTTTCTGAGCAGTTCTTC
CDR3 protein: CAISEQQGVSEQFF

clone size: few
J gene: TRBJ2-3
D gene: TRBD2
V gene: TRBV7-9
CDR3 DNA: TGTGCCAGCAGCGCGGGGACTAGCGGGCAGTATTTT
CDR3 protein: CASSAGTSGQYF

clone size: NA
J gene: TRBJ2-7
D gene: NA
V gene: TRBV6-5
CDR3 DNA: TGTGCCAGCAGGAAAACAAGAAACTACAAGCAGTACTTC
CDR3 protein: CASRKTRNYKQYF

clone size: NA
J gene: TRBJ2-3
D gene: NA
V gene: TRBV10-3
CDR3 DNA: TGTGCCATCTGTGAGTCGACTTGGCGGAGCACAGATGCGCACTATTTT
CDR3 protein: CAICESTWRSTDAHYF

clone size: NA
J gene: TRBJ1-1
D gene: NA
V gene: TRBV4-1
CDR3 DNA: TGCGCCAGCAGTCCACGAGAGGGAGGCACTGAAGCTTTCTTT
CDR3 protein: CASSPREGGTEAFF

clone size: NA
J gene: TRBJ2-7
D gene: NA
V gene: TRBV4-1
CDR3 DNA: TGCGCCAACAGCAAGGGACGGGGGTACGAGCAGTACTTC
CDR3 protein: CANSKGRGYEQYF

clone size: NA
J gene: TRBJ2-7
D gene: NA
V gene: TRBV11-1
CDR3 DNA: TGTGCCAGCAGCTGGTGCGGGACGAGAACCTACGAGCAGTACTTC
CDR3 protein: CASSWCGTRTYEQYF

clone size: many
J gene: TRBJ2-3
D gene: NA
V gene: TRBV7-8
CDR3 DNA: TGTGCCAGCAGCCGAAACAGGGTCCGCTCTAGCACAGATACGCAGTATTTT
CDR3 protein: CASSRNRVRSSTDTQYF

clone size: NA
J gene: TRBJ1-2
D gene: TRBD1
V gene: TRBV28
CDR3 DNA: TGTGCCAGCAGTTTACTCGGACAGGGGGCCTACTATGGCTATACCTTC
CDR3 protein: CASSLLGQGAYYGYTF

clone size: NA
J gene: TRBJ2-1
D gene: NA
V gene: TRBV28
CDR3 DNA: TGTGTCAGCAGTTCACTTGGCATGGCCTACTCCTACAATGAGCAGTCCTTC
CDR3 protein: CVSSSLGMAYSYNEQSF

clone size: many
J gene: TRBJ2-3
D gene: NA
V gene: TRBV13
CDR3 DNA: TGTGCCAGCACCTACGGCAGTACTAGCACAGATACGCAGTATTTT
CDR3 protein: CASTYGSTSTDTQYF

clone size: medium-sized
J gene: TRBJ2-1
D gene: NA
V gene: TRBV11-1
CDR3 DNA: TGTGCCAGCAGCTTAGGGACTGTAAATGAGCAGTTCTTC
CDR3 protein: CASSLGTVNEQFF

clone size: NA
J gene: TRBJ2-3
D gene: NA
V gene: TRBV29-1
CDR3 DNA: TGCAATGTTGAGCAAGCGGAGCGCACAGATACGCAGTATTTT
CDR3 protein: CNVEQAERTDTQYF

clone size: NA
J gene: TRBJ2-7
D gene: TRBD1
V gene: TRBV11-3
CDR3 DNA: TGTGTCAGGAGCCCCGGGACAGGGGGCAACTACGAGCGGTACTTC
CDR3 protein: CVRSPGTGGNYERYF

clone size: NA
J gene: TRBJ2-1
D gene: NA
V gene: TRBV2
CDR3 DNA: TGTGCCAGCACGAAGGCTTCCAGGCAGCACGGTGAGCAGTTCTTC
CDR3 protein: CASTKASRQHGEQFF

clone size: NA
J gene: TRBJ2-1
D gene: NA
V gene: TRBV18
CDR3 DNA: TGTGCCAGCTCACCACAAGGTGGGCTCGATGAGCAGTTCTTC
CDR3 protein: CASSPQGGLDEQFF

clone size: NA
J gene: TRBJ1-5
D gene: NA
V gene: TRBV28
CDR3 DNA: TGTGCCAGCAGTTCAATTGTAACAGCCAGCAATATTAAGGAGCCCCAGCATTTT
CDR3 protein: CASSSIVTASNIKEPQHF

clone size: NA
J gene: TRBJ2-6
D gene: TRBD1
V gene: TRBV28
CDR3 DNA: TGTGCCATCACTTCACCCAGGACAGGGGGCGATGGGGCCAACGTCCTGAATTTC
CDR3 protein: CAITSPRTGGDGANVLNF

clone size: NA
J gene: TRBJ2-5
D gene: NA
V gene: TRBV6-2/TRBV6-3
CDR3 DNA: TGTGCCAGTAGCCGTACTAGAGAAGAGACCCAGTACTTC
CDR3 protein: CASSRTREETQYF

clone size: medium-sized
J gene: TRBJ2-3
D gene: TRBD2
V gene: TRBV7-8
CDR3 DNA: TGCGCCAGCAGCCTCGGACTAGCGGGAGGAGATACGCAGTATTTT
CDR3 protein: CASSLGLAGGDTQYF

clone size: NA
J gene: TRBJ1-6
D gene: NA
V gene: TRBV10-3
CDR3 DNA: TGTGCCATCAATCCCGACGGCGATTCACTCCTCCACTTT
CDR3 protein: CAINPDGDSLLHF

clone size: many
J gene: TRBJ2-2
D gene: TRBD2
V gene: TRBV12-3/TRBV12-4
CDR3 DNA: TGTGCCAGCAGCCAACTAGCGGGACACACCGGGGAGCTGTTTTTT
CDR3 protein: CASSQLAGHTGELFF

clone size: NA
J gene: TRBJ1-1
D gene: TRBD1
V gene: TRBV10-3
CDR3 DNA: TGTGCTATCTCGGCAGGGGGGAGCACTGAAGCTTTCTTT
CDR3 protein: CAISAGGSTEAFF

clone size: NA
J gene: TRBJ2-3
D gene: TRBD2
V gene: TRBV11-2
CDR3 DNA: TGTGCCAGCAGCTTAGTGGGACTAGCGAATAACACAGATACGCGGTATTTT
CDR3 protein: CASSLVGLANNTDTRYF

clone size: NA
J gene: TRBJ2-4
D gene: TRBD2
V gene: TRBV11-2
CDR3 DNA: TGTACCAGCAGCTTAGAGGGTAGGGAACAGCGGGGAAACATTCAGTACTTC
CDR3 protein: CTSSLEGREQRGNIQYF

clone size: NA
J gene: TRBJ1-3
D gene: NA
V gene: TRBV12-3/TRBV12-4
CDR3 DNA: TGTGTCAGCAGTTTTTATGCTGGAAACGCCATATATTTT
CDR3 protein: CVSSFYAGNAIYF

clone size: once
J gene: TRBJ2-7
D gene: NA
V gene: TRBV4-1
CDR3 DNA: TGCGCCAGCAGCCAAGATGCGTACAGAGATACCTACGAGCAGTACTTC
CDR3 protein: CASSQDAYRDTYEQYF

clone size: NA
J gene: TRBJ2-1
D gene: NA
V gene: TRBV11-2
CDR3 DNA: TGTGCCAGCAGCAGCGGGACAGGCAGCTCCTACGATGAGCAGTTCTTC
CDR3 protein: CASSSGTGSSYDEQFF

clone size: many
J gene: TRBJ2-7
D gene: TRBD1
V gene: TRBV14
CDR3 DNA: TGTGCCAGCAGCCAAGATCCGACCGGCATCGACAGGGGGCCCTACGAGCAGTACTTC
CDR3 protein: CASSQDPTGIDRGPYEQYF

clone size: NA
J gene: TRBJ1-1
D gene: NA
V gene: TRBV7-8
CDR3 DNA: TGTGCCAGCAGCTTCCGGGAGCCGGGGTTGAACACTGGAGCTTTCTTT
CDR3 protein: CASSFREPGLNTGAFF

clone size: NA
J gene: TRBJ2-7
D gene: NA
V gene: TRBV10-3
CDR3 DNA: TGTGCCACCAGTGAAGACTCCTACGAGCAGTACTTC
CDR3 protein: CATSEDSYEQYF

clone size: many
J gene: TRBJ1-1
D gene: NA
V gene: TRBV30
CDR3 DNA: TGTGCCTGGAGCCCTACAATTGAAGCTTTCTTT
CDR3 protein: CAWSPTIEAFF

clone size: few
J gene: TRBJ2-7
D gene: NA
V gene: TRBV21-1
CDR3 DNA: TGTGCCAACAGCACCCATCCCGGGAGACTAGCGGGAATTGGCGAGCAGTACTTC
CDR3 protein: CANSTHPGRLAGIGEQYF

clone size: once
J gene: TRBJ2-7
D gene: TRBD1
V gene: TRBV11-3
CDR3 DNA: TGTGCCAGCAGCCCCGTGACAGGGGACAACTACGAGCAGCACTTC
CDR3 protein: CASSPVTGDNYEQHF

clone size: few
J gene: TRBJ2-3
D gene: TRBD1
V gene: TRBV28
CDR3 DNA: TGTGCCAGCAGCCGGACCACAGGGGGCGGGTTAGATACGCAGTATTTT
CDR3 protein: CASSRTTGGGLDTQYF

clone size: NA
J gene: TRBJ2-7
D gene: NA
V gene: TRBV11-2
CDR3 DNA: TGTGCCAGCAGCGCCATTTCTCGACTAACGGGATGGCAGAAACCCTACGAGCAGTACTTC
CDR3 protein: CASSAISRLTGWQKPYEQYF

clone size: NA
J gene: TRBJ2-7
D gene: TRBD2
V gene: TRBV11-2
CDR3 DNA: TGTGCCAGCAGCTGTAACGCGGGACGGGGGGGCCGTTACGAGCAGTACTTC
CDR3 protein: CASSCNAGRGGRYEQYF

clone size: NA
J gene: TRBJ2-1
D gene: NA
V gene: TRBV11-2
CDR3 DNA: TGTACCAGCAACTGGACTAGGGGGGCAGAGCAGTTCTTC
CDR3 protein: CTSNWTRGAEQFF

clone size: NA
J gene: TRBJ1-2
D gene: TRBD1
V gene: TRBV20-1
CDR3 DNA: TGCAGTGCTAGGGACAGGGGGAACTATGGCTACACCTTC
CDR3 protein: CSARDRGNYGYTF

clone size: NA
J gene: TRBJ2-1
D gene: NA
V gene: TRBV15
CDR3 DNA: TGTGCCACCAGCAGGGCGGGGTGGGAGCAGTTCTTC
CDR3 protein: CATSRAGWEQFF

clone size: many
J gene: TRBJ1-5
D gene: NA
V gene: TRBV5-1
CDR3 DNA: TGCGCCAGCAGCTTTGGGTGGGATCAGCCCCAGCATTTT
CDR3 protein: CASSFGWDQPQHF

clone size: once
J gene: TRBJ2-3
D gene: TRBD1
V gene: TRBV11-2
CDR3 DNA: TGCTCCAGCAGCTTAGCCGGACAGGCGACCACAGATACGCAGTATTTT
CDR3 protein: CSSSLAGQATTDTQYF

clone size: many
J gene: TRBJ2-1
D gene: TRBD2
V gene: TRBV7-9
CDR3 DNA: TGTGCCAGCAGCTTAGGGTCTCTAGCGGGAGCCGATGAGCAGTTCTTC
CDR3 protein: CASSLGSLAGADEQFF